These 26 T cell receptor beta chains were all obtained from the same sample, sequenced in a study of blood T cell repertoires in COVID-19. The data were produced by immunoSEQ multiplex PCR, yet TCRdb's version contains in-frame clones alone and is incomplete. Of under 300,000 clones detected, about four fifths appear once; the ten largest clones hold 3.4%. The specimen was peripheral blood. The source of these receptors is a woman under 30 with acute or convalescent COVID-19.

The chain's CDR3 is CASSQGVAGEVLGEQYF. The CDR3 DNA sequence: TGCGCCAGCAGCCAAGGGGTAGCGGGAGAGGTTTTGGGCGAGCAGTACTTC. V is TRBV4-1 and J is TRBJ2-7, with 9 bases that match TRBD2. V shed 1 base and J 6 bases; nucleotides not matched to a gene: 13. The CDR3 is 17 amino acids. Germline CDR1 and CDR2: MGHRA and YSYEKL.

The J gene is TRBJ2-5, the V gene TRBV15; a possible D gene is TRBD2 (6 bases). The germline gives CDR1 LNHNV, CDR2 YYDKDF (reference sequence). V was trimmed by 3 bases and J by 9 bases, leaving 26 bases between them. The CDR3 spans 17 residues. CDR3 nucleotides: TGTGCCACCAGCAGCGAAGGGTGGGACCGGGACTCGGGGGCCCAGTACTTC. Protein sequence: CATSSEGWDRDSGAQYF.

J is TRBJ2-6 and V is TRBV28; weak D call: TRBD2 (5 bases). The V end was cut by 3 bases, the J end by 2 bases, with 14 bases between. Germline V gives CDR1 MDHEN, CDR2 SYDVKM. CDR3 length: 17 amino acids. CDR3 residues: CASSLGPGSAGANVLTF. Here the CDR3 DNA reads TGTGCCAGCAGTTTGGGCCCGGGGAGCGCTGGGGCCAACGTCCTGACTTTC.

The chain is built from TRBV7-6 and TRBJ2-7; 13 bases align to TRBD2. V lost 5 bases to trimming and J lost 0 bases; unmatched junction nucleotides: 4. The CDR3 is made up of 16 amino acids. The V gene's germline CDR1 is SGHVS and CDR2 FNYEAQ. The CDR3 DNA reads TGTGCCAGCAGCCCTCGGACTAGCGGGAGCTCCTACGAGCAGTACTTC. Translation gives CASSPRTSGSSYEQYF. Using reference TRBV7-6 and TRBJ2-7 for the parts outside the CDR3, the full variable domain is GAGVSQSPRYKVTKRGQDVALRCDPISGHVSLYWYRQALGQGPEFLTYFNYEAQQDKSGLPNDRFSAERPEGSISTLTIQRTEQRDSAMYRCASSPRTSGSSYEQYFGPGTRLTVT.

The gene calls are TRBV5-1 and TRBJ2-7, with 8 bases fitting TRBD1. Per germline, CDR1 SGHRS and CDR2 YFSETQ. The CDR3 sequence is 14 residues long. Trimming at V came to 3 bases and at J to 3 bases, leaving 5 bases not matched to a gene. CDR3 sequence: CASSSDRGLYEQYF. DNA of the CDR3: TGCGCCAGCAGCTCAGACAGGGGACTCTACGAGCAGTACTTC.

The chain joins TRBV29-1 to TRBJ1-2; 8 bases align to TRBD1. V lost 5 bases and J lost 5; bases outside the gene matches: 4. The CDR3 has 12 amino acids. CDR1 is SQVTM, CDR2 ANQGSEA, per germline. CDR3 loop: CSVTGQEYGYTF. The DNA of the CDR3 is TGCAGCGTTACGGGACAGGAATATGGCTACACCTTC.

On this clone itself: The sample carries other DNA sequences with the same CDR3. The genes are TRBV6-6 and TRBJ2-7, with D possibly TRBD1 on 5 matching bases. CDR3 length equals 12 residues. Germline V gives CDR1 MNHNY, CDR2 SVGAGI (reference sequence). Trimming took off 5 bases at V and 4 bases at J, with 9 bases between the two ends. The CDR3 reads CASSRQGYEQYF. CDR3 DNA: TGTGCCAGCAGTCGCCAGGGTTACGAGCAGTACTTC.

The genes are TRBV7-3 and TRBJ1-1, with D possibly being TRBD1 (6 bases). CDR3 length equals 13 residues. V lost 3 bases and J lost 4, with 9 bases in between. Germline V gene lookup returns CDR1 SGHTA and CDR2 FQGTGA. The CDR3 loop is CASSFTGSTEAFF. In nucleotides, the CDR3 is TGTGCCAGCAGCTTTACAGGGTCCACTGAAGCTTTCTTT.

The V and J genes are TRBV10-1 and TRBJ1-1, with D possibly TRBD1 on 5 matching bases. The CDR3 covers 15 residues. In germline, CDR1 is WNHNN, CDR2 SYGVQD (reference sequence). V dropped 4 bases and J dropped 1 base, with 13 bases sitting between them. The CDR3, as DNA: TGCGCCAGCAGTGTTGAGGCAGGGCGGAACACTGAAGCTTTCTTT. As protein: CASSVEAGRNTEAFF.

The chain employs TRBV28 and TRBJ1-5; D not resolved. The V end lost 3 bases, the J end lost 6 bases, and 15 bases lay between the germline ends. The CDR3 is 15 residues long. Germline CDR1 reads MDHEN; CDR2 reads SYDVKM. The CDR3 DNA is TGTGCCAGCAGTTTTCCCGTACTAGGAAGTCAGCCCCAGCATTTT. This translates into CASSFPVLGSQPQHF.

V gene TRBV19 combines with J gene TRBJ2-3; TRBD2 agrees at 10 bases. The CDR3 covers 15 residues. J lost 7 bases, V lost 5 bases, and 9 bases had no gene match. The germline V gene encodes CDR1 LNHDA and CDR2 SQIVND (reference sequence). CDR3 residues: CASSWTSGFPNTQYF. In nucleotides, the CDR3 is TGTGCCAGTAGTTGGACTAGCGGTTTTCCCAATACGCAGTATTTT.

The V call is TRBV4-3, the J call TRBJ2-1; 9 bases match TRBD2. Germline V gene data show CDR1 as LGHNA and CDR2 as YSLEER. The CDR3 is 15 amino acids. V lost 0 bases, J lost 9 bases, and 6 bases stayed unmatched. CDR3 bases: TGCGCCAGCAGCCAAGATCGCGGGAGGGTTGGTGAGCAGTTCTTC. Its protein product is CASSQDRGRVGEQFF.

The J gene is TRBJ1-2, the V gene TRBV25-1, with a tentative D call TRBD1 (5 bases). The CDR3 length is 13 residues. V was shortened by 1 base and J by 7 bases, with 10 bases between the two germline ends. In germline, CDR1 is MGHDK, CDR2 SYGVNS. CDR3 DNA: TGTGCCAGCAGTGAATTTCTCCAGGGTGGCTACACCTTC. Its protein is CASSEFLQGGYTF.

The chain links TRBV18 to TRBJ1-1; the D gene is possibly TRBD1 (5 bases). Germline V gene data show CDR1 as KGHSH and CDR2 as LQKENI. CDR3 length equals 12 residues. V shed 3 bases and J shed 7 bases, with 9 bases lying between them. In DNA form, the CDR3 reads TGTGCCAGCTCACCTGACAGCTATGAAGCTTTCTTT. Protein sequence: CASSPDSYEAFF. Full variable domain (missing parts from reference TRBV18 and TRBJ1-1): NAGVMQNPRHLVRRRGQEARLRCSPMKGHSHVYWYRQLPEEGLKFMVYLQKENIIDESGMPKERFSAEFPKEGPSILRIQQVVRGDSAAYFCASSPDSYEAFFGQGTRLTVV.

The chain couples TRBV18 to TRBJ1-1; tentative D call: TRBD1 (5 bases). Germline V gives CDR1 KGHSH, CDR2 LQKENI. V dropped 3 bases and J dropped 3 bases, with 14 bases sitting between them. The CDR3 contains 15 residues. CDR3 amino acids: CASSPPTGADTEAFF. The CDR3 DNA follows: TGTGCCAGCTCACCTCCTACAGGTGCTGACACTGAAGCTTTCTTT. The whole variable domain, remainder taken from reference TRBV18 and TRBJ1-1, is NAGVMQNPRHLVRRRGQEARLRCSPMKGHSHVYWYRQLPEEGLKFMVYLQKENIIDESGMPKERFSAEFPKEGPSILRIQQVVRGDSAAYFCASSPPTGADTEAFFGQGTRLTVV.

The chain recombines TRBV7-9 with TRBJ2-7, with TRBD1 as a possible D gene (5 bases). Trimming left V 2 bases short and J 6 bases short, with 17 bases between. CDR1 and CDR2 from the germline V gene are SEHNR and FQNEAQ (reference sequence). CDR3 length equals 15 residues. DNA for the CDR3: TGTGCCAGCAGCTTATTATCTTCTCAGGGAACCGAGCAGTACTTC. Translating gives CASSLLSSQGTEQYF. The full variable domain, in which reference TRBV7-9 and TRBJ2-7 provide the parts outside the CDR3, is DTGVSQNPRHKITKRGQNVTFRCDPISEHNRLYWYRQTLGQGPEFLTYFQNEAQLEKSRLLSDRFSAERPKGSFSTLEIQRTEQGDSAMYLCASSLLSSQGTEQYFGPGTRLTVT.

The chain employs TRBV7-6 and TRBJ2-1, with TRBD2 as a possible D gene (5 bases). CDR1 and CDR2 from the germline V gene are SGHVS and FNYEAQ. V was cut by 3 bases and J by 4 bases, with 16 bases left in between. The CDR3 spans 16 residues. As DNA, the CDR3 is TGTGCCAGCAGCTTTCCAGCAGGAGGCTCTTACAATGAGCAGTTCTTC. This encodes CASSFPAGGSYNEQFF.

The V call is TRBV12-5, the J call TRBJ2-2; 13 bases match TRBD2. The trim removed 9 bases at V and 5 bases at J, leaving 3 bases unmatched. CDR1 and CDR2 from the germline V gene are LGHNT and FRNRAP. This CDR3 region has 14 residues. CDR3: CASLTSGRTGELFF. The CDR3 DNA follows: TGTGCTAGCCTGACTAGCGGGAGGACCGGGGAGCTGTTTTTT.

V is TRBV7-9 and J is TRBJ1-4; D possibly corresponds to TRBD1 (5 bases). Germline V gene lookup returns CDR1 SEHNR and CDR2 FQNEAQ (reference sequence). The CDR3 totals 16 residues. Trimming stripped 1 base from V and 6 bases from J, with 15 bases between. CDR3 sequence reads: CASSLDPWGRHEKLFF. Here the CDR3 DNA reads TGTGCCAGCAGCTTAGATCCTTGGGGGAGGCATGAAAAACTGTTTTTT.

CDR3 nucleotides: TGCAGTGCTAGTGATCCTAGCGGGGGTTACGAGCAGTACTTC. It is translated as CSASDPSGGYEQYF. J is TRBJ2-7 and V is TRBV20-1, with 10 bases that match TRBD2. Germline V gene lookup returns CDR1 DFQATT and CDR2 SNEGSKA (reference sequence). V trimming: 3 bases; J trimming: 4 bases; junction bases outside the gene matches: 6. The CDR3 has 14 residues.

The chain recombines TRBV7-3 with TRBJ2-4; no firm D call. The V end lost 5 bases, the J end lost 3 bases, and 8 bases lay between the germline ends. CDR1 and CDR2 (germline): SGHTA, FQGTGA. The CDR3 has 13 amino acids. This chain's CDR3 is CASSPGDKNIQYF. CDR3 sequence (DNA): TGTGCCAGCAGCCCTGGAGACAAAAACATTCAGTACTTC. The full variable domain, its missing parts supplied by reference TRBV7-3 and TRBJ2-4, is GAGVSQTPSNKVTEKGKYVELRCDPISGHTALYWYRQSLGQGPEFLIYFQGTGAADDSGLPNDRFFAVRPEGSVSTLKIQRTERGDSAVYLCASSPGDKNIQYFGAGTRLSVL.

The chain couples TRBV7-2 to TRBJ1-5; 7 bases line up with TRBD1. Per the germline V gene, CDR1 is SGHTA and CDR2 is FQGNSA. After removal of 5 bases from V and 4 bases from J, the junction contained 5 bases not matched to a gene. CDR3 length equals 14 residues. The CDR3 reads CASSLTGVNQPQHF. Written as DNA, the CDR3 is TGTGCCAGCAGCCTCACAGGGGTTAATCAGCCCCAGCATTTT.

J is TRBJ1-4 and V is TRBV15; unclear D gene. The V gene lost 2 bases and the J gene lost 7 bases, with 11 bases spanning the gap. CDR3 length: 14 amino acids. Looked up from germline, CDR1 is LNHNV and CDR2 is YYDKDF (reference sequence). The CDR3 DNA reads as TGTGCCACCAGCAGACTCGGACGGGGTGAAAAACTGTTTTTT. Its protein product is CATSRLGRGEKLFF.

The rearrangement links TRBV6-4 to TRBJ2-6; 12 bases match TRBD2. V shed 6 bases and J 0 bases; nucleotides not matched to a gene: 3. The CDR3 extends over 17 amino acids. Germline V gene lookup returns CDR1 MRHNA and CDR2 SNTAGT. The CDR3, as DNA: TGTGCCAGCAGCCTACTAGCGGGAGGCTCTGGGGCCAACGTCCTGACTTTC. This encodes CASSLLAGGSGANVLTF.

The genes are TRBV2 and TRBJ1-5, with TRBD1 as a possible D gene (6 bases). The CDR3 has 15 residues. In germline, CDR1 is SNHLY, CDR2 FYNNEI. V lost 5 bases, J lost 3 bases, and 14 bases lay in between. This chain's CDR3 is CASSPTGTSNQPQHF. DNA of the CDR3: TGTGCCAGCAGTCCCACGGGGACATCCAATCAGCCCCAGCATTTT.

The chain's CDR3 is CASSQEPGRAGEQYF. DNA for the CDR3: TGCGCCAGCAGCCAAGAACCGGGCAGGGCTGGCGAGCAGTACTTC. The chain combines TRBV4-1 with TRBJ2-7, with D perhaps TRBD1 (5 bases). The CDR3 is 15 residues long. Germline V CDR1 and CDR2: MGHRA, YSYEKL. The V and J ends lost 0 bases and 6 bases respectively, with 15 bases between them.